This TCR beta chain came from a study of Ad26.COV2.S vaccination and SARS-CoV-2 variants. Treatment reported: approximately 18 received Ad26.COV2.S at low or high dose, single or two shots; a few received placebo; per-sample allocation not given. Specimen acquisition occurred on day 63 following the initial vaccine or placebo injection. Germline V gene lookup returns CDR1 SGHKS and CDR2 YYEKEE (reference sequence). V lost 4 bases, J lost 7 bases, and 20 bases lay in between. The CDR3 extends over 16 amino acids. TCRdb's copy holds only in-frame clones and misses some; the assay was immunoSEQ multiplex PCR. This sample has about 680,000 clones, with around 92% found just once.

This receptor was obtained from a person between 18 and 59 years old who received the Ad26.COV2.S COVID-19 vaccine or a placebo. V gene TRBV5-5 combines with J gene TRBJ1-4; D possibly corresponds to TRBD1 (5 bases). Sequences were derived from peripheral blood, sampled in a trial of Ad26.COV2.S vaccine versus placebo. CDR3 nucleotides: TGTGCCAGCAGCACCTTCGACAGCCCATTGTCTGAAAAACTGTTTTTT. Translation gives CASSTFDSPLSEKLFF.